Listed below are T cell receptor beta chains from one sample, sequenced in a study of Ad26.COV2.S vaccination and SARS-CoV-2 variants. Method: immunoSEQ multiplex PCR; TCRdb's copy keeps in-frame clones and lacks some. The sample contains some 320,000 clones, 85% of which appear only once. This material consisted of peripheral blood, taken in a trial of Ad26.COV2.S vaccine versus placebo. These TCRs come from a person between 18 and 60 years old who received the Ad26.COV2.S COVID-19 vaccine or a placebo. The CDR3 runs from the conserved cysteine through the conserved F or W. A D gene is named only where the DNA matches it firmly. The size of a clone is reported for some rows only, either as once, few or many, or as a class for expanded clones.

j_call v_call d_call clone_size cdr3_aa cdr3_nt
TRBJ2-5 TRBV6-5 TRBD1 once CASSRDRGQTQYF TGTGCCAGCAGCCGGGACAGGGGACAGACCCAGTACTTC
TRBJ2-2 TRBV5-1 TRBD1 . CASSSRDRNTGELFF TGCGCCAGCAGTTCCCGGGACAGAAACACCGGGGAGCTGTTTTTT
TRBJ1-5 TRBV12-3/TRBV12-4 . . CASTRASNQPQHF TGTGCCAGCACCAGGGCCAGCAATCAGCCCCAGCATTTT
TRBJ2-7 TRBV5-8 TRBD2 . CASSRGTGGEQYF TGTGCCAGCAGCCGCGGGACGGGGGGTGAGCAGTACTTC
TRBJ2-5 TRBV5-1 TRBD1 . CASSFQGGDLETQYF TGCGCCAGCAGCTTCCAAGGGGGCGATTTGGAGACCCAGTACTTC
TRBJ2-5 TRBV6-6 TRBD1 . CASSYLGQGQETQYF TGTGCCAGCAGTTACCTCGGACAGGGACAAGAGACCCAGTACTTC
TRBJ1-3 TRBV4-2 TRBD1 few CASSQQGTVGNTIYF TGTGCCAGCAGCCAACAAGGGACAGTAGGAAACACCATATATTTT
TRBJ1-1 TRBV15 . once CATSILSRTEAFF TGTGCCACCAGCATATTGTCTCGGACTGAAGCTTTCTTT
TRBJ1-1 TRBV14 . . CASSQHSGGVTEAFF TGTGCCAGCAGCCAACATTCCGGGGGGGTCACTGAAGCTTTCTTT
TRBJ1-2 TRBV6-1 TRBD1 . CASSDGDRGFVGGYTF TGTGCCAGCAGTGACGGGGACAGGGGATTCGTTGGTGGCTACACCTTC
TRBJ1-5 TRBV15 . . CATSREDNQPQHF TGTGCCACCAGCAGAGAGGACAATCAGCCCCAGCATTTT
TRBJ1-1 TRBV20-1 . . CSAGRSEAFF TGCAGTGCTGGGCGGAGTGAAGCTTTCTTT
TRBJ2-5 TRBV5-4 . . CASSSGKGRIPPTQYF TGTGCCAGCAGCTCAGGCAAGGGAAGGATCCCGCCCACCCAGTACTTC
TRBJ2-7 TRBV11-2 TRBD1 . CASSSTGRKTYEQYF TGTGCCAGCAGCTCGACAGGGAGAAAGACCTACGAGCAGTACTTC
TRBJ2-3 TRBV24-1 TRBD2 . CATSDVRGGRDTQYF TGTGCCACCAGTGATGTACGGGGGGGCCGGGATACGCAGTATTTT
TRBJ2-7 TRBV3-1/TRBV3-2 . . CASSQEAHLLSYEQYF TGTGCCAGCAGCCAAGAGGCGCATCTCCTCTCCTACGAGCAGTACTTC
TRBJ1-1 TRBV27 TRBD1 . CASSPRQGGTEAFF TGTGCCAGCAGTCCTAGACAGGGGGGCACTGAAGCTTTCTTT
TRBJ2-1 TRBV6-4 TRBD2 . CAGGEPTDYNEQFF TGTGCCGGGGGGGAGCCAACCGACTACAATGAGCAGTTCTTC
TRBJ2-1 TRBV7-3 . . CASSLRVRANEQFF TGTGCCAGCAGCTTACGGGTTAGAGCGAATGAGCAGTTCTTC
TRBJ2-7 TRBV20-1 . . CSADDYEQYF TGCAGTGCGGACGACTACGAGCAGTACTTC
TRBJ2-7 TRBV6-5 . . CASSPIALEQYF TGTGCCAGCAGTCCCATTGCTCTCGAGCAGTACTTC
TRBJ2-1 TRBV3-1/TRBV3-2 TRBD2 . CASSDGTSGDNEQFF TGTGCCAGCAGCGACGGGACTAGCGGGGACAATGAGCAGTTCTTC
TRBJ1-3 TRBV3-1/TRBV3-2 . . CASTTGASGNTIYF TGTGCCAGCACCACGGGGGCATCTGGAAACACCATATATTTT
TRBJ1-1 TRBV12-3/TRBV12-4 . . CASSPIHGAEAFF TGTGCCAGCAGCCCTATACATGGGGCTGAAGCTTTCTTT
TRBJ2-3 TRBV7-9 . . CASSLTPLELSVDTQYF TGTGCCAGCAGCTTAACTCCCCTAGAGCTGAGTGTAGATACGCAGTATTTT
TRBJ2-7 TRBV7-6 . . CASSLALVGVAYEQYF TGTGCCAGCAGCTTAGCGCTTGTGGGGGTCGCCTACGAGCAGTACTTC
TRBJ2-2 TRBV6-6 . many CASSRKANTGELFF TGTGCCAGCAGTAGAAAAGCGAACACCGGGGAGCTGTTTTTT
TRBJ1-1 TRBV18 . . CASSPSPLAPRAFF TGTGCCAGCTCACCAAGCCCACTTGCGCCGAGGGCTTTCTTT
TRBJ2-3 TRBV7-9 . . CASSLGRSQDSQYF TGTGCCAGCAGCTTAGGGAGGTCGCAAGATTCGCAGTATTTT
TRBJ1-2 TRBV10-3 . . CAISEGGSGIYGYTF TGTGCCATCAGTGAAGGGGGGTCTGGCATTTATGGCTACACCTTC
TRBJ2-6 TRBV12-3/TRBV12-4 . . CASQRSGANVLTF TGTGCCAGCCAGAGGTCTGGGGCCAACGTCCTGACTTTC
TRBJ2-7 TRBV5-4 . . CASSDWDGDYEQYF TGTGCCAGCAGCGACTGGGACGGGGACTACGAGCAGTACTTC
TRBJ2-2 TRBV5-6 . once CASSAGRKNTGELFF TGTGCCAGCAGCGCGGGACGGAAGAACACCGGGGAGCTGTTTTTT
TRBJ1-2 TRBV15 . . CATSRGTAYGYTF TGTGCCACCAGCAGAGGCACAGCATATGGCTACACCTTC